This entry concerns a single T cell receptor (beta chain). Its cognate antigen is unknown. TCRdb reprocessed the 5' RACE reads, keeping one entry per CDR3 protein, no DNA. This sample contains some 460,000 distinct CDR3 sequences. The data derive from a study of T cells expressing NK-cell markers. Study-level points and caveats: Each of a handful of donors carried dominant NKG2C+ clonotypes accounting for roughly 1.0-7.5% of CD8+ T cells. A few donors' CD3+CD56-NKG2C+ cells were dominated by the same clonotypes.

The CDR3 loop spans 14 amino acids. Germline V gives CDR1 SGHRS, CDR2 YFSETQ. The sequenced sample consisted of blood T cells: a sorted CD56 or NKG2C T cell subset, CD4+ or CD8+ T cells, or bulk PBMC T cells (not recorded which). The J gene is TRBJ2-1, the V gene TRBV5-1; TCRdb calls TRBD2, which cannot be checked without DNA. The source of this sequence is a woman between 45 and 65 years old in good health. CDR3 residues: CASSFLAASNEQFF. Drawing the rest from reference TRBV5-1 and TRBJ2-1, the complete variable domain is KAGVTQTPRYLIKTRGQQVTLSCSPISGHRSVSWYQQTPGQGLQFLFEYFSETQRNKGNFPGRFSGRQFSNSRSEMNVSTLELGDSALYLCASSFLAASNEQFFGPGTRLTVL.